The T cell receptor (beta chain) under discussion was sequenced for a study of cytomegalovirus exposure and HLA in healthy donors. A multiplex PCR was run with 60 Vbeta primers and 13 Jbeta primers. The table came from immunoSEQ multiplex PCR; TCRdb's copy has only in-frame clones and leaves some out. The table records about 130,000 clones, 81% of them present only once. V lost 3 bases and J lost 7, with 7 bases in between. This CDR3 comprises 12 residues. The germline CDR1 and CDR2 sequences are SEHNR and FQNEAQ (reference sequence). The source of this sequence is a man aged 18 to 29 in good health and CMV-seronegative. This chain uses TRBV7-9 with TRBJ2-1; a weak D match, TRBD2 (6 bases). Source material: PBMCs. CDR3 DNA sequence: TGTGCCAGCAGCTTGGAGGGGAATGAGCAGTTCTTC. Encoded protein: CASSLEGNEQFF.